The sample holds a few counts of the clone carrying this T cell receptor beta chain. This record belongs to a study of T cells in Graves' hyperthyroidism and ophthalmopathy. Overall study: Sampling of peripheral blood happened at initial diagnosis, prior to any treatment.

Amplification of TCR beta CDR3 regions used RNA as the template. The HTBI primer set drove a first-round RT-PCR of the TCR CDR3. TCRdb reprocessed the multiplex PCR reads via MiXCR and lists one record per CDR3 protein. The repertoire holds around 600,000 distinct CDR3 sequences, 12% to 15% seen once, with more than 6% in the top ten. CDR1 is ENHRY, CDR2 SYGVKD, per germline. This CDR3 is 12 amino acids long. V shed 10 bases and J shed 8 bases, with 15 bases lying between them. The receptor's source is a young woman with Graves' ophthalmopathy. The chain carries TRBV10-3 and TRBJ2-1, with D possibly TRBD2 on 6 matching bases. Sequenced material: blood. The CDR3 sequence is CATGAGIHEQFF. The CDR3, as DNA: TGTGCCACTGGGGCGGGGATCCATGAGCAGTTCTTC.